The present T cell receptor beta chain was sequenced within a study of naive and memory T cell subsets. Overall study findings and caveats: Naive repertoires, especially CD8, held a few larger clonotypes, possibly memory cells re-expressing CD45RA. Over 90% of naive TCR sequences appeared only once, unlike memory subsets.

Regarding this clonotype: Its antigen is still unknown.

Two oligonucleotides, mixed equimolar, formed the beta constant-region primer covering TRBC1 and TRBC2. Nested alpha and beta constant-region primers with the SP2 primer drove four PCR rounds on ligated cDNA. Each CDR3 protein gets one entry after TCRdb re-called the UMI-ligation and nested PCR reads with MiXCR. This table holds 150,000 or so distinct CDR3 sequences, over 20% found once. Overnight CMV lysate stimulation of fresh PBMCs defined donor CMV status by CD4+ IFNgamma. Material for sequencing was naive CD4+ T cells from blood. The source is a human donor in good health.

The CDR3 DNA is TGTGCCAGCAGCTTAGCGGGCGGTTACGAGACCCAGTACTTC. Its translation: CASSLAGGYETQYF. This chain uses TRBV7-2 with TRBJ2-5; no clear D gene. CDR3 length: 14 amino acids. V was pared by 0 bases and J by 5 bases, with 10 bases between. Germline V gene lookup returns CDR1 SGHTA and CDR2 FQGNSA.